The 8 T cell receptor beta chains below all came from one sample that was sequenced in a study of response to subunit inactivated influenza vaccine. TCRdb reprocessed the RT-PCR reads with MiXCR, giving one entry per CDR3 protein. The table has around 650,000 distinct CDR3 sequences, 15% to 19% seen once. Material: PBMCs from blood, obtained roughly 12 days after vaccination. The receptors here all came from a man aged 50-60 years who received an inactivated influenza vaccine.

This clonotype was seen only a few times. This chain uses TRBV20-1 with TRBJ2-3; tentatively, D is TRBD2 (5 bases). The CDR3 has 11 amino acids. Germline V gene sequence: CDR1 DFQATT, CDR2 SNEGSKA (reference sequence). In DNA form, the CDR3 reads TGCAGGGCGGGCGGCACAGATACGCAGTATTTT. Encoded protein: CRAGGTDTQYF.

V usage is TRBV6-5 and J usage is TRBJ2-7, with a weak D call TRBD2 (6 bases). This CDR3 contains 14 residues. V was trimmed by 4 bases and J by 0 bases, leaving 10 bases between them. Germline V gene lookup returns CDR1 MNHEY and CDR2 SVGAGI. The CDR3: CASSSGTYSYEQYF. The DNA of the CDR3 is TGTGCCAGCAGTTCCGGGACTTACTCCTACGAGCAGTACTTC.

This sequence joins TRBV30 and TRBJ2-1; 11 bases agree with TRBD2. The V segment lost 4 bases and the J segment 4 bases; nucleotides outside the gene matches: 9. Germline CDR1 GTSNPN, CDR2 SVGIG (reference sequence). CDR3 length equals 16 residues. The CDR3, as DNA: TGTGCCTGGAATCGAAGGGGGACTAGCGGATACAATGAGCAGTTCTTC. This gives the protein CAWNRRGTSGYNEQFF.

At least ten counts were recorded for this clonotype. V and J are TRBV5-1 and TRBJ1-1; a weak D match, TRBD1 (6 bases). Germline V gives CDR1 SGHRS, CDR2 YFSETQ. The ends were cut back, 4 bases at V and 1 base at J, with 17 bases in the middle. The CDR3 has 16 amino acids. CDR3 protein: CASSGGYKQGNTEAFF. The CDR3 coding sequence is TGCGCCAGCAGCGGAGGTTATAAACAGGGGAACACTGAAGCTTTCTTT.

This chain connects TRBV12-3 or TRBV12-4 to TRBJ1-1; D is undetermined. Trimming took off 1 base at V and 5 bases at J, with 8 bases between the two ends. CDR3 size: 13 residues. The CDR3 loop reads CASSLGFGTEAFF. The CDR3 DNA reads TGTGCCAGCAGTTTAGGGTTTGGGACTGAAGCTTTCTTT.

This clonotype has only a few counts. J is TRBJ2-3 and V is TRBV5-1; no reliable D call. CDR1 is SGHRS and CDR2 is YFSETQ in the germline V gene. V shed 4 bases and J shed 10 bases, with 19 bases lying between them. The CDR3 sequence is 14 residues long. Here the CDR3 DNA reads TGCGCCAGCAGCCCGGAAGGACCTCTTCAAGCGCAGTATTTT. It yields the protein CASSPEGPLQAQYF.

V usage is TRBV24-1 and J usage is TRBJ1-2; possible D gene TRBD1, 6 bases. There are 17 residues in the CDR3. The V gene's germline CDR1 is KGHDR and CDR2 SFDVKD. The V and J ends lost 3 bases and 0 bases respectively, with 16 bases between them. This CDR3 is CATSDKTRQVANYGYTF. As DNA, the CDR3 is TGTGCCACCAGTGATAAGACTAGACAGGTAGCTAACTATGGCTACACCTTC.

In its sample, this clonotype was seen many times. This chain links TRBV6-1 with TRBJ1-4; the D is unclear. V lost 6 bases and J lost 5, with 19 bases in between. The CDR3 extends over 16 amino acids. Germline CDR1 and CDR2: MNHNS and SASEGT. The CDR3 coding sequence is TGTGCCAGCAGAGACCCTCATGGGCCGGGGAATGAAAAACTGTTTTTT. It encodes CASRDPHGPGNEKLFF.